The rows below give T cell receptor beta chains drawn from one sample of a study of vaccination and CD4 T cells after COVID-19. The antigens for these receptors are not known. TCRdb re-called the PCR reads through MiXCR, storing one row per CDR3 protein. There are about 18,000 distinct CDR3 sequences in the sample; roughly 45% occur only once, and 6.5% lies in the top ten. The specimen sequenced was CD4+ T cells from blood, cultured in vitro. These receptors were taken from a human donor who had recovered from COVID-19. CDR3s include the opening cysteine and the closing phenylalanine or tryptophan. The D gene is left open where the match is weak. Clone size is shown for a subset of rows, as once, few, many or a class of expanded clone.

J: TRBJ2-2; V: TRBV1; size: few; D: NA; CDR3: CTSSPLQGTGELFF; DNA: TGCACCAGCAGCCCCCTCCAGGGCACCGGGGAGCTGTTTTTT
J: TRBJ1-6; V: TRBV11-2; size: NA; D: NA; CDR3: CASSLDFAVGNSPLHF; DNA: TGTGCCAGCAGCTTAGATTTTGCGGTGGGCAATTCACCCCTCCACTTT
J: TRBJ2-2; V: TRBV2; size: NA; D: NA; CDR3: CASSEKQGRGELFF; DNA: TGTGCCAGCAGTGAAAAACAGGGTCGCGGGGAGCTGTTTTTT
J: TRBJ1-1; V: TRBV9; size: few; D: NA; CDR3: CASSVEGRNTEAFF; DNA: TGTGCCAGCAGCGTAGAAGGGAGGAACACTGAAGCTTTCTTT
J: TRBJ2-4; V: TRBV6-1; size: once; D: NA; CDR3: CASRRDSQNIQYF; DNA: TGTGCCAGCAGGCGGGACAGCCAAAACATTCAGTACTTC
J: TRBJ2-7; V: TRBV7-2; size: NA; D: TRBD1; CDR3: CASSGGQAYEQYF; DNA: TGTGCCAGCAGCGGAGGACAGGCCTACGAGCAGTACTTC
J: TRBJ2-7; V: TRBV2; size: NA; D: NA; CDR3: CASSDVRGSYEQYF; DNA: TGTGCCAGCAGTGACGTTAGGGGATCCTACGAGCAGTACTTC
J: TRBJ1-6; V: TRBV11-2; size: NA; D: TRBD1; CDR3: CASSLNRGLDSPLHF; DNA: TGTGCCAGCAGCTTAAACAGGGGGCTAGATTCACCCCTCCACTTT
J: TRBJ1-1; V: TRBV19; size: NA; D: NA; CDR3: CATTINGGNTEAFF; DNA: TGTGCCACCACTATCAACGGGGGGAACACTGAAGCTTTCTTT
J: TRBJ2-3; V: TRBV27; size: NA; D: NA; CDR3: CASSLEGGFTDTQYF; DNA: TGTGCCAGCAGTTTAGAAGGGGGATTCACAGATACGCAGTATTTT
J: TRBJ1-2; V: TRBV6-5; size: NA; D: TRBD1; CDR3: CAGSSSGQGKLGYGYTF; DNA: TGTGCCGGCAGTTCCTCGGGACAGGGGAAATTGGGCTATGGCTACACCTTC
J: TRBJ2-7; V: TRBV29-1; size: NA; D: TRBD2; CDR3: CSAKKAGALYEQYF; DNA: TGCAGCGCAAAGAAAGCGGGAGCACTCTACGAGCAGTACTTC
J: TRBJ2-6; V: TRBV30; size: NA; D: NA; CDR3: CAWSVQGLRSGANVLTF; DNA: TGTGCCTGGAGTGTACAGGGTCTAAGATCTGGGGCCAACGTCCTGACTTTC
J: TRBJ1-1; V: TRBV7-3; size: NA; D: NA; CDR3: CASSLGQYTEAFF; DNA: TGTGCCAGCAGCCTCGGACAGTACACTGAAGCTTTCTTT
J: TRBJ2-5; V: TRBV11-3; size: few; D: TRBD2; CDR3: CASSLVAGGPQETQYF; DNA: TGTGCCAGCAGCTTAGTTGCGGGAGGGCCCCAAGAGACCCAGTACTTC
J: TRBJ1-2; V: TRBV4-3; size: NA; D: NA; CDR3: CASSVTGSYGYTF; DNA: TGCGCCAGCAGCGTGACAGGTTCCTATGGCTACACCTTC